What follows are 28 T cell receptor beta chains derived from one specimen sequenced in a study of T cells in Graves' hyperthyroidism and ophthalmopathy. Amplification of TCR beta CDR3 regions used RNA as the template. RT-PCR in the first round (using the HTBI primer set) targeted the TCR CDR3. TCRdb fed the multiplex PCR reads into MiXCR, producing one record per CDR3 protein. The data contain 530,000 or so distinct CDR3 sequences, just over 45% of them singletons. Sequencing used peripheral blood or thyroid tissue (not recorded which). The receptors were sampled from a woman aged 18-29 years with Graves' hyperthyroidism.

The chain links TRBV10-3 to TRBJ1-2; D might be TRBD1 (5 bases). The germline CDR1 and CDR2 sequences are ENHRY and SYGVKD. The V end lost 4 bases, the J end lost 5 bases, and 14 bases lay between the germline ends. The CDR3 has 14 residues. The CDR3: CAISGGDGGYGYTF. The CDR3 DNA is TGTGCCATCAGTGGGGGGGACGGAGGTTATGGCTACACCTTC.

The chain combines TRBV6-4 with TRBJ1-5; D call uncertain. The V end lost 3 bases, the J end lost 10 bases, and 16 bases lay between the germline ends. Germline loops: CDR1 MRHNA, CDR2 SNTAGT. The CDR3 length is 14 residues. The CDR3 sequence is CASSEEGTTSPQHF. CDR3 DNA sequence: TGTGCCAGCAGTGAGGAGGGCACCACAAGTCCCCAGCATTTT.

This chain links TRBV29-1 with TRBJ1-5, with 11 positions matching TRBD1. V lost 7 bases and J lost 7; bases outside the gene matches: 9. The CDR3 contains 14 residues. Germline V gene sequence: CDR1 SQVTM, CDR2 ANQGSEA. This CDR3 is CSAGGGQGGQPQHF. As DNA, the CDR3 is TGCAGCGCCGGAGGGGGACAGGGGGGGCAGCCCCAGCATTTT.

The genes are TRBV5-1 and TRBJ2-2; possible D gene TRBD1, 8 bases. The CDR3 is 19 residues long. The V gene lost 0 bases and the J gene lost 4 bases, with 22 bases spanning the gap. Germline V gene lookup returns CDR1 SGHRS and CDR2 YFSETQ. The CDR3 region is CASSLEPRGRTRVTGELFF. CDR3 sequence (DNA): TGCGCCAGCAGCTTGGAGCCCAGGGGGCGGACTAGGGTCACCGGGGAGCTGTTTTTT.

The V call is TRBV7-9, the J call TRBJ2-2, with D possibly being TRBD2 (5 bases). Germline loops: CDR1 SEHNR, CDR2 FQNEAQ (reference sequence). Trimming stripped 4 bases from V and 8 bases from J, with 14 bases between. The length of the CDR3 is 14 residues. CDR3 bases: TGTGCCAGCAGCTGGACTGATTCTTGGGGGGAGCTGTTTTTT. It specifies CASSWTDSWGELFF. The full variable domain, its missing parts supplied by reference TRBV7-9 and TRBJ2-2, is DTGVSQNPRHKITKRGQNVTFRCDPISEHNRLYWYRQTLGQGPEFLTYFQNEAQLEKSRLLSDRFSAERPKGSFSTLEIQRTEQGDSAMYLCASSWTDSWGELFFGEGSRLTVL.

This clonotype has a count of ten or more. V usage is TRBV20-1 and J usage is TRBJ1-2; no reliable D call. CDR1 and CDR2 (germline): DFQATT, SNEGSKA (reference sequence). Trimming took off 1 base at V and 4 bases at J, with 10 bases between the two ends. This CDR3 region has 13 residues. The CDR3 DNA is TGCAGTGCTAGAGCCCCAGTAGGCTATGGCTACACCTTC. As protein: CSARAPVGYGYTF.

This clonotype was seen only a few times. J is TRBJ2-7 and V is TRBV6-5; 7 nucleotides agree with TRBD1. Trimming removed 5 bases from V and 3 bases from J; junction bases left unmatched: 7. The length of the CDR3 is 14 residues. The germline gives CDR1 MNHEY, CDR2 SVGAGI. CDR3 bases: TGTGCCAGCAGTACAGGGGCAGGATTCTACGAGCAGTACTTC. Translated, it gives CASSTGAGFYEQYF.

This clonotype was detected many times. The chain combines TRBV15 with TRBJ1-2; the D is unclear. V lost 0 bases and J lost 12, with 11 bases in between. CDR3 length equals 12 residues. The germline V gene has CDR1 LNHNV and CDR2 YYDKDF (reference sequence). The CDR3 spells CATSRDQASHTF. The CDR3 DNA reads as TGTGCCACCAGCAGAGATCAGGCCTCCCACACCTTC. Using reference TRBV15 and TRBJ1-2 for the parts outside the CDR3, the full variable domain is DAMVIQNPRYQVTQFGKPVTLSCSQTLNHNVMYWYQQKSSQAPKLLFHYYDKDFNNEADTPDNFQSRRPNTSFCFLDIRSPGLGDTAMYLCATSRDQASHTFGSGTRLTVV.

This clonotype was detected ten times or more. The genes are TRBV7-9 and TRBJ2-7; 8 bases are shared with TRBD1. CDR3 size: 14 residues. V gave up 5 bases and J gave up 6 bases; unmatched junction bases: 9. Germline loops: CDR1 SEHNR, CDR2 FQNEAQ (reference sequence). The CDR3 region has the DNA TGTGCCAGCAGCCCGCCCAGGGGGCCGCGCGAGCAGTACTTC. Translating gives CASSPPRGPREQYF.

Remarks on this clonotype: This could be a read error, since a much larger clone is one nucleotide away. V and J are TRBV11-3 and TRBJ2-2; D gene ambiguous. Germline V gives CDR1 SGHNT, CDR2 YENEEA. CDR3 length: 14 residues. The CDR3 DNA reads TGTGCCGGCAGCTCCGAGGAGTTTTCCGGGGAGCTGTTTTTT. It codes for CAGSSEEFSGELFF.

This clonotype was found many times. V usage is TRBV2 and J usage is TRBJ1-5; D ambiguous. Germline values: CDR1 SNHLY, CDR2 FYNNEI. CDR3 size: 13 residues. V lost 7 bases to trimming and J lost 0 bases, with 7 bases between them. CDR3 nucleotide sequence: TGTGCCAGCAACGACATTAGCAATCAGCCCCAGCATTTT. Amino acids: CASNDISNQPQHF. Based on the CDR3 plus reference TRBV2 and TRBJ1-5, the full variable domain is EPEVTQTPSHQVTQMGQEVILRCVPISNHLYFYWYRQILGQKVEFLVSFYNNEISEKSEIFDDQFSVERPDGSNFTLKIRSTKLEDSAMYFCASNDISNQPQHFGDGTRLSIL.

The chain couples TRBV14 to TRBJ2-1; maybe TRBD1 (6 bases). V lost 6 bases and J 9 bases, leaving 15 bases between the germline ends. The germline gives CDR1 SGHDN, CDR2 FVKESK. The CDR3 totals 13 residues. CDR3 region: CASSHRVIGEQFF. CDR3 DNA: TGTGCCAGCAGTCACAGGGTGATCGGTGAGCAGTTCTTC.

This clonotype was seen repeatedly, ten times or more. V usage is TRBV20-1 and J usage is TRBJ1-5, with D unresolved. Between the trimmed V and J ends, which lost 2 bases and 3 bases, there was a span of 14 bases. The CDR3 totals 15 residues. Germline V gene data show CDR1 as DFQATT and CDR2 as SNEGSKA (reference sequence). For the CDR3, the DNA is TGCAGTGCTAGACCCCCCGCCGTGTCCAATCAGCCCCAGCATTTT. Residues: CSARPPAVSNQPQHF.

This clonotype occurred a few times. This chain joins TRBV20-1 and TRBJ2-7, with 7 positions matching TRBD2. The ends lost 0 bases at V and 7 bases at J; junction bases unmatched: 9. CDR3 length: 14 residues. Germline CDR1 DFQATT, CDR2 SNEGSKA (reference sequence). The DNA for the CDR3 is TGCAGTGCTAGAGAGGGGGGAGGGCCGAATGAGCAGTACTTC. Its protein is CSAREGGGPNEQYF.

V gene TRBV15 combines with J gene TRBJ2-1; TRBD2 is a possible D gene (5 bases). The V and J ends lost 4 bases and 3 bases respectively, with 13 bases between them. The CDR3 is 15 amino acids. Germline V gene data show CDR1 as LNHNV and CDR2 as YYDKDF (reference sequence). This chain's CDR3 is CATSTEAGNYNEQFF. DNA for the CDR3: TGTGCCACCAGCACGGAAGCCGGGAACTACAATGAGCAGTTCTTC.

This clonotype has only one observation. The chain's CDR3 is CASSRSGSQETQYF. CDR3 DNA sequence: TGTGCCAGCAGCCGTAGTGGGAGCCAAGAGACCCAGTACTTC. V is TRBV12-3 or TRBV12-4 and J is TRBJ2-5; perhaps TRBD2 as D (5 bases). Trimming took off 6 bases at V and 1 base at J, with 12 bases between the two ends. The CDR3 runs to 14 residues.

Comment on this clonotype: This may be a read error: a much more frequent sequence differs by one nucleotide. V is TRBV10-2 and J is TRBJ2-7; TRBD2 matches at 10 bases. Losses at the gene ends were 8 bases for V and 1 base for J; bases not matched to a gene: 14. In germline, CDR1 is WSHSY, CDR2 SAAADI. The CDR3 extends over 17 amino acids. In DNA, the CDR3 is TGCGCCAGCGGTAGGGAGCGGGAGGGCCCTCGGTCCTACGAGCAGTACTTC. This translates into CASGREREGPRSYEQYF.

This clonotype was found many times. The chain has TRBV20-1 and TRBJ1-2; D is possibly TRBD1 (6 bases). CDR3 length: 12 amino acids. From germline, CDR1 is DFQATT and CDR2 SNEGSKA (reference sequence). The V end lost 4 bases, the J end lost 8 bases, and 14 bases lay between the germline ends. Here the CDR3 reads CSATGHRSGYTF. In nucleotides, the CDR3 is TGCAGTGCTACGGGACACCGGAGCGGCTACACCTTC.

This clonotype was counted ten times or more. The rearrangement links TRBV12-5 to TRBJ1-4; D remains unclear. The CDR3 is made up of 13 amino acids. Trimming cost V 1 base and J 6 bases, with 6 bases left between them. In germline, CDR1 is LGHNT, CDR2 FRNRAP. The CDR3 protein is CASGLGQYEKLFF. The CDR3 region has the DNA TGTGCTAGTGGTTTGGGGCAGTATGAAAAACTGTTTTTT.

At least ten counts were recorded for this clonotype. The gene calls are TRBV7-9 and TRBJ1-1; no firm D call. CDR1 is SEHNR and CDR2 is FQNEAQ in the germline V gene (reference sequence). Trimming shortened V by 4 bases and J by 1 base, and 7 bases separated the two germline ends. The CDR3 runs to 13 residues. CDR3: CASSSRPNTEAFF. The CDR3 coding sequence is TGTGCCAGCAGCTCTCGACCGAACACTGAAGCTTTCTTT.

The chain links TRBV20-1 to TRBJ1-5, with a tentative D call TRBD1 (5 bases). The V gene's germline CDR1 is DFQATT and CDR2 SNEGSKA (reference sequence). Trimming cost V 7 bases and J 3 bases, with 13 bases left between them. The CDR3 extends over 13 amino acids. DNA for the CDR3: TGCAGTGGGTGGGACTACGACAATCAGCCCCAGCATTTT. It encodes CSGWDYDNQPQHF.

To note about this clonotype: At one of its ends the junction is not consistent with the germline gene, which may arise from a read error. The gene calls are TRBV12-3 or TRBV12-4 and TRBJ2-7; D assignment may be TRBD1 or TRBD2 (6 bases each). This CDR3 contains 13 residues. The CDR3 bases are TGTACCAGCAGTTTAGGGGGGCTTGACGAGCAGTACTTC. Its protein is CTSSLGGLDEQYF.

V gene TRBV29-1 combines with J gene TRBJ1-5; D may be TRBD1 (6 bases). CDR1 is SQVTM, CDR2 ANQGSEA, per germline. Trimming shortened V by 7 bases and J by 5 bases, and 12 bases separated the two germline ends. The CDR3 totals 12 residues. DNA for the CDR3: TGCAGCGCGGACAGCTATTATCAGCCCCAGCATTTT. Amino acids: CSADSYYQPQHF.

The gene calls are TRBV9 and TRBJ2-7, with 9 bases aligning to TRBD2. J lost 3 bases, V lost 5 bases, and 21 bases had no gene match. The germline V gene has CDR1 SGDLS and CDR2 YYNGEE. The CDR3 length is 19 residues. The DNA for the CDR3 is TGTGCCAGCAGAGAGTGGTCGTTGCGGACTAGCGCATACAACTACGAGCAGTACTTC. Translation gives CASREWSLRTSAYNYEQYF.

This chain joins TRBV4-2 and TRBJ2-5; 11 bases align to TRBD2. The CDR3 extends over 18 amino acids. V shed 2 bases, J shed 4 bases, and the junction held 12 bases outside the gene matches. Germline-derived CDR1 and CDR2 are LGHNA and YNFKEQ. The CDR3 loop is CASSQNPLAGGPSETQYF. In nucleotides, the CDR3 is TGTGCCAGCAGCCAAAATCCTTTAGCGGGAGGGCCATCAGAGACCCAGTACTTC.

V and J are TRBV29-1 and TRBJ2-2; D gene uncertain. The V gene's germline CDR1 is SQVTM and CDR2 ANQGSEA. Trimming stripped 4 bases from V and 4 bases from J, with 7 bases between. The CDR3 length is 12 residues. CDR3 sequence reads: CSVVLGTGELFF. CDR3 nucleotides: TGCAGCGTTGTCCTCGGCACCGGGGAGCTGTTTTTT.

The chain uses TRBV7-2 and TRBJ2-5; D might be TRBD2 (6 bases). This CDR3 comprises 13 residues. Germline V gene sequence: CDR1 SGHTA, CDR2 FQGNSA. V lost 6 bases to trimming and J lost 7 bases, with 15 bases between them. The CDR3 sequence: CASRKTLAATQYF. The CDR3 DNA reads TGTGCCAGCAGAAAGACGTTAGCGGCGACCCAGTACTTC. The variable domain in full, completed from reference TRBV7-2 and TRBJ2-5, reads GAGVSQSPSNKVTEKGKDVELRCDPISGHTALYWYRQSLGQGLEFLIYFQGNSAPDKSGLPSDRFSAERTGGSVSTLTIQRTQQEDSAVYLCASRKTLAATQYFGPGTRLLVL.

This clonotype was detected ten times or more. The CDR3 DNA sequence: TGCGCCAGCAGCCAAGATTCGGGGGACGCGATTGGCTACACCTTC. It is translated as CASSQDSGDAIGYTF. The genes are TRBV4-1 and TRBJ1-2, with D perhaps matching TRBD1 (5 bases). From germline, CDR1 is MGHRA and CDR2 YSYEKL. Trimming removed 0 bases at V and 7 bases at J, with 15 bases between. The CDR3 extends over 15 amino acids.